This TCR beta chain was obtained from a study of cytomegalovirus exposure and HLA in healthy donors. The table came from immunoSEQ multiplex PCR; TCRdb's copy has only in-frame clones and leaves some out. This sample carries 250,000 to 300,000 clones, around 89% of them seen once, and the ten largest clones take under 0.45%. A 120-subject validation cohort, separate from the approximately 670-subject first cohort, supplied the donors. The germline V and J ends were trimmed by 3 bases and 2 bases, with 10 bases remaining between them. This CDR3 region has 14 residues. Germline V gene sequence: CDR1 SEHNR, CDR2 FQNEAQ (reference sequence). Points from the study as a whole: According to a subsequent analysis, TCR clusters from the first cohort were inclined to appear together in the roughly 110 validation repertoires. Most TCR sequences were rare, but some public TCRs occurred in many donors.

About this clone itself: Its antigen remains unknown.

This TCR came from a woman aged 18-35 years in good health and CMV-seronegative. The chain recombines TRBV7-9 with TRBJ2-5, with D tentatively TRBD1 (6 bases). Sequencing input: PBMCs. The CDR3 sequence: CASSFTGKQETQYF. DNA for the CDR3: TGTGCCAGCAGCTTTACAGGGAAACAAGAGACCCAGTACTTC.